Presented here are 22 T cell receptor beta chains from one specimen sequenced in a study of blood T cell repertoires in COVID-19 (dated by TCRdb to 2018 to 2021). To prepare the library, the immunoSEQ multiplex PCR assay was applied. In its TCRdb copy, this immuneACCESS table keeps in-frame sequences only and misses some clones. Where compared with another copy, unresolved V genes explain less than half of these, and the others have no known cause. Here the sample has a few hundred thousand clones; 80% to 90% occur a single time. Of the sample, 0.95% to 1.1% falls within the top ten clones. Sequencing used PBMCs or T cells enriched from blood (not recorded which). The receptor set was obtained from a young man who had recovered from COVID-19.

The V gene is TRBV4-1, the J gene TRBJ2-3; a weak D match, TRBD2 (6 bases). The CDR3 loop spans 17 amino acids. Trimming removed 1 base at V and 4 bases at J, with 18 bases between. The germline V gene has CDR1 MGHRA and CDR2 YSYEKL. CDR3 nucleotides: TGCGCCAGCAGCCAAGCCTGGGGCGGGGCTTCCTCAGATACGCAGTATTTT. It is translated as CASSQAWGGASSDTQYF.

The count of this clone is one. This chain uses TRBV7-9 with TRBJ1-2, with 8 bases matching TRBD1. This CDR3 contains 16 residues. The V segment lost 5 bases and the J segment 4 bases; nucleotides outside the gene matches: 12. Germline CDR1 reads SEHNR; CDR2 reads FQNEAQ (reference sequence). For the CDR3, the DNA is TGTGCCAGCAGCGGACAGGGTTGGTCGAATACCTATGGCTACACCTTC. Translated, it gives CASSGQGWSNTYGYTF.

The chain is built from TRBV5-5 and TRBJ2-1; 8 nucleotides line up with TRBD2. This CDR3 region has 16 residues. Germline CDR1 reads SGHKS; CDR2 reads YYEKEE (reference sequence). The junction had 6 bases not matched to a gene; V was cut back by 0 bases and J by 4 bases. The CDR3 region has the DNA TGTGCCAGCAGCTTGGGCAAACTAGCGGAGTACAATGAGCAGTTCTTC. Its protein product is CASSLGKLAEYNEQFF.

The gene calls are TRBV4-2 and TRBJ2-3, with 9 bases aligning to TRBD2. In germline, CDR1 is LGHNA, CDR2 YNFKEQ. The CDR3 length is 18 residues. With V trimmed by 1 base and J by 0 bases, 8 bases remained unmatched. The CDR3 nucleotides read TGTGCCAGCAGCCAAGTGGTAGCTAGCGGGGCTAGCACAGATACGCAGTATTTT. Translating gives CASSQVVASGASTDTQYF.

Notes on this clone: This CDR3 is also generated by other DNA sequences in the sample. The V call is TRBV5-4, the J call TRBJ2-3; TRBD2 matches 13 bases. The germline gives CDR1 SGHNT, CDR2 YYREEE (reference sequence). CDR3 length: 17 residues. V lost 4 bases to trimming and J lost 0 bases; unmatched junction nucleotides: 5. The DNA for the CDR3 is TGTGCCAGCAGCCTCCGACTAGCGGGGGGTAGCACAGATACGCAGTATTTT. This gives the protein CASSLRLAGGSTDTQYF.

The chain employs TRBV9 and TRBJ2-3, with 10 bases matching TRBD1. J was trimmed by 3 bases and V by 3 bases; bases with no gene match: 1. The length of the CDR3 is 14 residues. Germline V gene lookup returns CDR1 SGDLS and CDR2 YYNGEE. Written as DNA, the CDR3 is TGTGCCAGCAGCGGGACAGGGGGGACAGATACGCAGTATTTT. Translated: CASSGTGGTDTQYF.

The CDR3 is CASRPDGRAGLNTEAFF. CDR3 DNA: TGTGCCAGCAGACCCGACGGTCGGGCGGGCCTCAACACTGAAGCTTTCTTT. This chain uses TRBV7-9 with TRBJ1-1; D is unresolved. The CDR3 sequence is 17 residues long. Germline assignment: CDR1 SEHNR and CDR2 FQNEAQ (reference sequence). V was trimmed by 6 bases and J by 2 bases, leaving 22 bases between them.

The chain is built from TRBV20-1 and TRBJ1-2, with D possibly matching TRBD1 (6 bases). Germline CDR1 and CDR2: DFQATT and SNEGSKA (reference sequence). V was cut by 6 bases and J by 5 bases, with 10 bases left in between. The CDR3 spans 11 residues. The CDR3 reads CSAQTGYGYTF. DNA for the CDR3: TGCAGTGCCCAGACAGGTTATGGCTACACCTTC.

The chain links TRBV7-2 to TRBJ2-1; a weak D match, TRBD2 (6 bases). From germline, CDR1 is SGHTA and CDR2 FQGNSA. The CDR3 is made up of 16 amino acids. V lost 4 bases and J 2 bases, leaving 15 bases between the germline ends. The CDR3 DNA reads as TGTGCCAGCAGCTCGAGTGTAGCGGACCCCTACAATGAGCAGTTCTTC. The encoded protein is CASSSSVADPYNEQFF.

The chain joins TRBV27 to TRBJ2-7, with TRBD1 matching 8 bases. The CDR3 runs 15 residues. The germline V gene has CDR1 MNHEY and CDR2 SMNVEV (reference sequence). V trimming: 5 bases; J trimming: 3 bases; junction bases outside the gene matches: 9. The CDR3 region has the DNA TGTGCCAGCAGTCCCGGGACAGGTCTACTCTACGAGCAGTACTTC. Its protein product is CASSPGTGLLYEQYF.

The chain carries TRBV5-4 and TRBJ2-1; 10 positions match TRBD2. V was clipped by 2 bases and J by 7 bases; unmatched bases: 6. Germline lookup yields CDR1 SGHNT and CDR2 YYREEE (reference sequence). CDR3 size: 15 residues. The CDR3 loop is CASSFGTSEGNEQFF. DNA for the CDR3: TGTGCCAGCAGCTTCGGGACTAGCGAGGGGAATGAGCAGTTCTTC.

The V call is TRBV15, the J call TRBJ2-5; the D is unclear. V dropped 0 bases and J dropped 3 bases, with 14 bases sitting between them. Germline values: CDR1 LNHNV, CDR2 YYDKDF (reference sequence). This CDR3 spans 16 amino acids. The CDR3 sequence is CATSRDIQAFKETQYF. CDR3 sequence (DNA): TGTGCCACCAGCAGAGATATTCAAGCGTTCAAAGAGACCCAGTACTTC. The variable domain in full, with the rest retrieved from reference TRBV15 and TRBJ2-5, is DAMVIQNPRYQVTQFGKPVTLSCSQTLNHNVMYWYQQKSSQAPKLLFHYYDKDFNNEADTPDNFQSRRPNTSFCFLDIRSPGLGDTAMYLCATSRDIQAFKETQYFGPGTRLLVL.

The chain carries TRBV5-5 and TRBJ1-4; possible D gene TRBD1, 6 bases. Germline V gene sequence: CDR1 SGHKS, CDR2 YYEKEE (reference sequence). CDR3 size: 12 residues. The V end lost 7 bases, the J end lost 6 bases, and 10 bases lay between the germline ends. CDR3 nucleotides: TGTGCCAGCCGACAGGCAGATGAAAAACTGTTTTTT. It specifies CASRQADEKLFF.

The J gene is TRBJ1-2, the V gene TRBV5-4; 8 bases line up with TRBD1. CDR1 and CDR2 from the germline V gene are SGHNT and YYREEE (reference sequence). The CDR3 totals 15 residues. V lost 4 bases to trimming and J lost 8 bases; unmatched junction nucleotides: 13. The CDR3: CASSLRTGLNLGYTF. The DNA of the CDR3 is TGTGCCAGCAGCCTGCGGACAGGGTTAAATTTGGGCTACACCTTC.

CDR3 nucleotides: TGTGCCAGCAAGGAGGCAGGACAAGAGACCCAGTACTTC. Encoded protein: CASKEAGQETQYF. The J gene is TRBJ2-5, the V gene TRBV6-5, with D tentatively TRBD2 (5 bases). The V end was cut by 7 bases, the J end by 2 bases, with 11 bases between. Germline CDR1 is MNHEY and CDR2 is SVGAGI. The CDR3 length is 13 residues.

As DNA, the CDR3 is TGTGCCACCGCGGGACTAGCGGACCACGAGCAGTACTTC. Its translation is CATAGLADHEQYF. The chain joins TRBV24-1 to TRBJ2-7; TRBD2 matches at 11 bases. Germline V lookup: CDR1 KGHDR, CDR2 SFDVKD. The CDR3 sequence is 13 residues long. V shed 9 bases and J 5 bases; nucleotides not matched to a gene: 5.

The CDR3 protein is CASSFFEGQEADTQYF. DNA for the CDR3: TGTGCCAGCAGCTTCTTTGAGGGCCAAGAGGCAGATACGCAGTATTTT. V and J are TRBV7-9 and TRBJ2-3, with TRBD2 as a possible D gene (5 bases). Germline V lookup: CDR1 SEHNR, CDR2 FQNEAQ (reference sequence). V was clipped by 3 bases and J by 4 bases, with 17 bases between them. The CDR3 runs 16 residues.

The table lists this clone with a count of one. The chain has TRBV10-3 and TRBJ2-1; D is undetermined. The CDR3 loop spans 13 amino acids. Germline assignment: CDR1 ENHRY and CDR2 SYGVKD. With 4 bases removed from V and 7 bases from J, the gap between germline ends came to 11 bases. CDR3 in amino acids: CAISGKTPNEQFF. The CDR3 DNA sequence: TGTGCCATCAGTGGGAAGACTCCGAATGAGCAGTTCTTC.

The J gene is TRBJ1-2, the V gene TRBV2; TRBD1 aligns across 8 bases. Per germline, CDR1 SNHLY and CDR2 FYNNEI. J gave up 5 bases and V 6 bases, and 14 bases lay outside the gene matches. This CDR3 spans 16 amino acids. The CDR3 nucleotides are TGTGCCAGCAGGGCTGGACAGGGATTCTCTGTTTATGGCTACACCTTC. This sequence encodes CASRAGQGFSVYGYTF.

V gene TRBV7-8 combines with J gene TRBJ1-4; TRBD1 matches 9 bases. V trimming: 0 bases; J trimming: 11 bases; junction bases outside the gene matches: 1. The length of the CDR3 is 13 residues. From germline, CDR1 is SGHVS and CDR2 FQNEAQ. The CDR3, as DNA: TGTGCCAGCAGCTTAGCCGGGACAGGGAAACTGTTTTTT. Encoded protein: CASSLAGTGKLFF. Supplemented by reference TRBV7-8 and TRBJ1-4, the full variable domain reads GAGVSQSPRYKVAKRGQDVALRCDPISGHVSLFWYQQALGQGPEFLTYFQNEAQLDKSGLPSDRFFAERPEGSVSTLKIQRTQQEDSAVYLCASSLAGTGKLFFGSGTQLSVL.

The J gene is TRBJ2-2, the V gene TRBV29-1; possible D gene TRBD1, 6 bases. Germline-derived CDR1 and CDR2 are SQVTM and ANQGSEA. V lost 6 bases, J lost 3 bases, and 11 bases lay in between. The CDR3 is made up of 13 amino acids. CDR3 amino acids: CSVRTADTGELFF. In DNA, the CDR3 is TGCAGCGTCAGGACAGCAGACACCGGGGAGCTGTTTTTT.

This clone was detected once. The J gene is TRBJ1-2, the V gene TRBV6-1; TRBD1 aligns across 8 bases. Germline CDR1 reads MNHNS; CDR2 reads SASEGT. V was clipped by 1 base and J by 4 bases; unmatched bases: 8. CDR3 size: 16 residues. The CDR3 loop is CASSEEFIGTGYGYTF. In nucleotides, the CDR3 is TGTGCCAGCAGTGAAGAATTTATTGGGACAGGCTATGGCTACACCTTC.